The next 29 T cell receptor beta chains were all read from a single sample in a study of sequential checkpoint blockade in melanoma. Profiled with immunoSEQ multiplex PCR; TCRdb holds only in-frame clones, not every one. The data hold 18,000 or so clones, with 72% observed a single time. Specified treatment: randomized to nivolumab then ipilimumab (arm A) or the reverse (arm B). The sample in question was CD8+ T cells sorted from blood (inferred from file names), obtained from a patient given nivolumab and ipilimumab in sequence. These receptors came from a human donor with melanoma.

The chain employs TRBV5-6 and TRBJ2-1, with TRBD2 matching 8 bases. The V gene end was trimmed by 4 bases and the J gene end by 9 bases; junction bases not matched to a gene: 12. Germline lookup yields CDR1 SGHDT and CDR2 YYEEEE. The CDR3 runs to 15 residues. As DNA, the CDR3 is TGTGCCAGCAGCCACGGACTAGCAGGTGTATCTGAGCAGTTCTTC. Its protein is CASSHGLAGVSEQFF.

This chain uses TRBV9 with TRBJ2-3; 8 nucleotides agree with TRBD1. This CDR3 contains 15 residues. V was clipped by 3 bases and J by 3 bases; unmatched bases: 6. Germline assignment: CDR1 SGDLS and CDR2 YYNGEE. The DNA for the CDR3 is TGTGCCAGCAGCGCCCGGGACAGGTCAACAGATACGCAGTATTTT. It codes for CASSARDRSTDTQYF.

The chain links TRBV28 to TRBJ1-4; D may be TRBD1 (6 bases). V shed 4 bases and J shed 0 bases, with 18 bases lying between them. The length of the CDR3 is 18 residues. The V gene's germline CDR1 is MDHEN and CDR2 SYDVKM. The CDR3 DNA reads TGTGCCAGCAGTTCTGCGCTTAGGACAGTCCCAACTAATGAAAAACTGTTTTTT. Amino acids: CASSSALRTVPTNEKLFF.

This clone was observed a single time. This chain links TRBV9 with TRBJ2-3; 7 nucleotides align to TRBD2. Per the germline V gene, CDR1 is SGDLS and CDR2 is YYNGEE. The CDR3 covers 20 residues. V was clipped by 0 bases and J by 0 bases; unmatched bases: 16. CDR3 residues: CASSVGTSANYFTSTDTQYF. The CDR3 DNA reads TGTGCCAGCAGCGTAGGAACTAGCGCAAATTACTTTACCAGCACAGATACGCAGTATTTT.

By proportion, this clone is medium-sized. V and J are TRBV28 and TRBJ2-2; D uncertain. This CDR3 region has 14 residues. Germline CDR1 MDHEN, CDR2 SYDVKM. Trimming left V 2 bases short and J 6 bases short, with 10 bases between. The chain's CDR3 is CASSLSPEAGELFF. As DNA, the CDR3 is TGTGCCAGCAGTTTAAGTCCCGAGGCCGGGGAGCTGTTTTTT.

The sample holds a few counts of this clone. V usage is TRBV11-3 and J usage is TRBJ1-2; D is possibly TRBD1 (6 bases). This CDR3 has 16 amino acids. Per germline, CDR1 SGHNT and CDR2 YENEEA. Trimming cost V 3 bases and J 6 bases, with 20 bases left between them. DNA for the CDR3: TGTGCCAGCAGCTTTCCGCTTTTACAGGGATTTAATGGCTACACCTTC. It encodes CASSFPLLQGFNGYTF.

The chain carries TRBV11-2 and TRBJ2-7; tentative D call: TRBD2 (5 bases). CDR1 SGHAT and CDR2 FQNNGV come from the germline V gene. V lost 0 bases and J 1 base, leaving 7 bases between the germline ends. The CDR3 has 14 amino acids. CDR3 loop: CASSLEPGSYEQYF. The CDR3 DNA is TGTGCCAGCAGCTTAGAGCCGGGGTCCTACGAGCAGTACTTC. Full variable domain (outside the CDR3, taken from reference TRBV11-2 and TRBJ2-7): EAGVAQSPRYKIIEKRQSVAFWCNPISGHATLYWYQQILGQGPKLLIQFQNNGVVDDSQLPKDRFSAERLKGVDSTLKIQPAKLEDSAVYLCASSLEPGSYEQYFGPGTRLTVT.

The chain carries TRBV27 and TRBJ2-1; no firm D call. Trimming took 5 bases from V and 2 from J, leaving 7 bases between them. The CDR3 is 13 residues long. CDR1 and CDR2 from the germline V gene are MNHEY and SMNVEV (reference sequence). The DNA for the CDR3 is TGTGCCAGCAGTCCACATCCCTACAATGAGCAGTTCTTC. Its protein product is CASSPHPYNEQFF.

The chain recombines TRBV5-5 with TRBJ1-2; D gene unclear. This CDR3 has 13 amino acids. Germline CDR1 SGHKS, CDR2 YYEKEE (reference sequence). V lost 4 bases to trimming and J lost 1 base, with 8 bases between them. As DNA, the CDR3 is TGTGCCAGCAGCGCAGGCCTTAACTATGGCTACACCTTC. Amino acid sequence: CASSAGLNYGYTF. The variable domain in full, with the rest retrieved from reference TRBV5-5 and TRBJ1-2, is DAGVTQSPTHLIKTRGQQVTLRCSPISGHKSVSWYQQVLGQGPQFIFQYYEKEERGRGNFPDRFSARQFPNYSSELNVNALLLGDSALYLCASSAGLNYGYTFGSGTRLTVV.

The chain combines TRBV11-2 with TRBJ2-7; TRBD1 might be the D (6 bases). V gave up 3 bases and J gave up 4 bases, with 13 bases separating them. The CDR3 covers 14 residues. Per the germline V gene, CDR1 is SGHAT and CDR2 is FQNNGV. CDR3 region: CASSFSVDRYEQYF. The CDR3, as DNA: TGTGCCAGCAGCTTCAGCGTCGACAGGTACGAGCAGTACTTC.

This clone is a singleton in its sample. The CDR3 DNA is TGTGCCAGCAGTTACTCGTCCCACAGAACTGAAGCTTTCTTT. The encoded protein is CASSYSSHRTEAFF. This rearrangement joins TRBV6-5 to TRBJ1-1; D remains ambiguous. Looked up from germline, CDR1 is MNHEY and CDR2 is SVGAGI. The CDR3 spans 14 residues. V lost 0 bases to trimming and J lost 5 bases, with 10 bases between them.

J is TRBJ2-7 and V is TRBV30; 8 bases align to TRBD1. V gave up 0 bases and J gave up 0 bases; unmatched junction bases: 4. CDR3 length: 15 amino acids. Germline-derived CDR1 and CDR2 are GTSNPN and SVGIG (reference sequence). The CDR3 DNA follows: TGTGCCTGGAGTGTACGGACAGGGTACTCCTACGAGCAGTACTTC. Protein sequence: CAWSVRTGYSYEQYF.

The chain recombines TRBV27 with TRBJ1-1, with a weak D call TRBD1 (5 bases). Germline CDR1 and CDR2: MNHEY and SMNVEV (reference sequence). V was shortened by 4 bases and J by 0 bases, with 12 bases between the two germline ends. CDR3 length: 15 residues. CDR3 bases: TGTGCCAGCAGTTCGACAGTGTTCATGAACACTGAAGCTTTCTTT. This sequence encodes CASSSTVFMNTEAFF.

CDR3 sequence reads: CASSSDRSYGYTF. The CDR3 nucleotides are TGTGCCAGCAGCTCGGACAGGAGCTATGGCTACACCTTC. The chain links TRBV7-8 to TRBJ1-2; 7 nucleotides match TRBD1. This CDR3 contains 13 residues. Trimming removed 4 bases from V and 4 bases from J; junction bases left unmatched: 3. The germline V gene has CDR1 SGHVS and CDR2 FQNEAQ. Supplemented by reference TRBV7-8 and TRBJ1-2, the full variable domain reads GAGVSQSPRYKVAKRGQDVALRCDPISGHVSLFWYQQALGQGPEFLTYFQNEAQLDKSGLPSDRFFAERPEGSVSTLKIQRTQQEDSAVYLCASSSDRSYGYTFGSGTRLTVV.

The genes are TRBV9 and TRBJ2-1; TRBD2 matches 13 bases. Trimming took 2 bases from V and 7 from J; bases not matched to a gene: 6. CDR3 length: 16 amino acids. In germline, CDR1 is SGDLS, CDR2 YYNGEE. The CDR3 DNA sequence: TGTGCCAGCAGCGTCCCACTAGCGGGAGGGCCAAATGAGCAGTTCTTC. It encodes CASSVPLAGGPNEQFF.

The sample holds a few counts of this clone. For the CDR3, the DNA is TGTGCCAGCAGCCAAGATTCCCACGGGGCGGGGGGTTGGGATGAGCAGTTCTTC. Encoded protein: CASSQDSHGAGGWDEQFF. This chain links TRBV14 with TRBJ2-1; 8 bases are a match to TRBD2. V trimming: 0 bases; J trimming: 8 bases; junction bases outside the gene matches: 15. The V gene's germline CDR1 is SGHDN and CDR2 FVKESK. There are 18 residues in the CDR3.

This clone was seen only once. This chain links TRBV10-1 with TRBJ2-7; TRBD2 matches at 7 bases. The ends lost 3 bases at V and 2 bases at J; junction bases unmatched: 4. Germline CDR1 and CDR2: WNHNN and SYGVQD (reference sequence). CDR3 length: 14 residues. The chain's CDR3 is CASSEAGRPYEQYF. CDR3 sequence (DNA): TGCGCCAGCAGTGAAGCGGGGAGGCCCTACGAGCAGTACTTC.

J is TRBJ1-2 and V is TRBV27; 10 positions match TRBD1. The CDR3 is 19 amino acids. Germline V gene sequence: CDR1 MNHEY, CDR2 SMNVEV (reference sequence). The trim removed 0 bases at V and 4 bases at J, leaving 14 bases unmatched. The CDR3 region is CASSLSSPHNRDRGYGYTF. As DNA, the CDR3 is TGTGCCAGCAGTTTATCGAGTCCCCATAACAGGGACAGGGGCTATGGCTACACCTTC.

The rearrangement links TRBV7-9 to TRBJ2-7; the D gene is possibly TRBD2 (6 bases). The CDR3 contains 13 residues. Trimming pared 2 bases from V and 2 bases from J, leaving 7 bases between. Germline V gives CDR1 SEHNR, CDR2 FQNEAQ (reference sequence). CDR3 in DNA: TGTGCCAGCAGCTTACCGGGGGCCTACGAGCAGTACTTC. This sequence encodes CASSLPGAYEQYF.

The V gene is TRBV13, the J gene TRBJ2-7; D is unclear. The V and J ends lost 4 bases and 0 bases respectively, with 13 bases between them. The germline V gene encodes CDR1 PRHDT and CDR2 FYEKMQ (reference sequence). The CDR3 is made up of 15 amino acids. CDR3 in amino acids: CASSSTPGSSYEQYF. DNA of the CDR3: TGTGCCAGCAGCTCGACACCAGGAAGCTCCTACGAGCAGTACTTC.

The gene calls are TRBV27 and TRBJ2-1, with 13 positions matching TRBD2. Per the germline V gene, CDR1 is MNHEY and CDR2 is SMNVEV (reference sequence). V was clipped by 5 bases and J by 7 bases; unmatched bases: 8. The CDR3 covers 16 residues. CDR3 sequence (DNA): TGTGCCAGCAGTCCTCGGACTAGCGGGAGCTATAATGAGCAGTTCTTC. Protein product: CASSPRTSGSYNEQFF.

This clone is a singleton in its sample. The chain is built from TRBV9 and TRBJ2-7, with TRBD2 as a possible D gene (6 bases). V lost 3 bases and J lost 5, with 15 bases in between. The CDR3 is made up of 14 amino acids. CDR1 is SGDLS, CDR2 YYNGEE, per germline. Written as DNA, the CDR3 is TGTGCCAGCAGCGCCCGGGACTGGACCGACGAGCAGTACTTC. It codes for CASSARDWTDEQYF.

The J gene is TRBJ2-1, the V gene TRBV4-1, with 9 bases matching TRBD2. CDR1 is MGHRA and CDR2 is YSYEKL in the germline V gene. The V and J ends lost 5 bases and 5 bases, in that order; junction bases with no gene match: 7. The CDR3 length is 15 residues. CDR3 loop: CASSVGTSPHNEQFF. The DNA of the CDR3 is TGCGCCAGCAGCGTCGGGACTAGCCCCCACAATGAGCAGTTCTTC.

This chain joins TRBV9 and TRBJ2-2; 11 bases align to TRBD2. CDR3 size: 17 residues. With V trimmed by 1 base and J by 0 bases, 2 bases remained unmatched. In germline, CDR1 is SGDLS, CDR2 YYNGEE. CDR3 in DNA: TGTGCCAGCAGCGTAACTAGCGGGAGCCCGAACACCGGGGAGCTGTTTTTT. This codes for CASSVTSGSPNTGELFF.

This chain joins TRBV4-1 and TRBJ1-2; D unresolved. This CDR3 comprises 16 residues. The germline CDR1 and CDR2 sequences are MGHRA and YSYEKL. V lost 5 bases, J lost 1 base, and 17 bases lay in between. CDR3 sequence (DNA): TGCGCCAGCAGCGCTTTGGAGTTCGCGAATAACTATGGCTACACCTTC. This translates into CASSALEFANNYGYTF.

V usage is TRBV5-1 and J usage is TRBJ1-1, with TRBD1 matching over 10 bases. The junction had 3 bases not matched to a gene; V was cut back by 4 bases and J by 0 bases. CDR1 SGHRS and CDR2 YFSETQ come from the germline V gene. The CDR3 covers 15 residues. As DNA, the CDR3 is TGCGCCAGCAGCCCTGGGACAGGGGTGAACACTGAAGCTTTCTTT. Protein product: CASSPGTGVNTEAFF. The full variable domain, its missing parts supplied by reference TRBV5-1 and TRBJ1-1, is KAGVTQTPRYLIKTRGQQVTLSCSPISGHRSVSWYQQTPGQGLQFLFEYFSETQRNKGNFPGRFSGRQFSNSRSEMNVSTLELGDSALYLCASSPGTGVNTEAFFGQGTRLTVV.

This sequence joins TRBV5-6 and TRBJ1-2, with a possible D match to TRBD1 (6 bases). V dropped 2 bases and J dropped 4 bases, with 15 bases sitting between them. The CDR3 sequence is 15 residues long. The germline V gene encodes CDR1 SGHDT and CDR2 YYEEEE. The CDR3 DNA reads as TGTGCCAGCAGCTTTATGCCGGGGGGCGGCTATGGCTACACCTTC. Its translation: CASSFMPGGGYGYTF.

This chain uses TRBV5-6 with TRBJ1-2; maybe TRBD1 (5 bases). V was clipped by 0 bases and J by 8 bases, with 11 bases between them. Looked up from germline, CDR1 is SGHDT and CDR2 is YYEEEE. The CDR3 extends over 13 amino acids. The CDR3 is CASSLGGGTGYTF. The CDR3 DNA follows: TGTGCCAGCAGCTTGGGAGGCGGGACCGGCTACACCTTC.

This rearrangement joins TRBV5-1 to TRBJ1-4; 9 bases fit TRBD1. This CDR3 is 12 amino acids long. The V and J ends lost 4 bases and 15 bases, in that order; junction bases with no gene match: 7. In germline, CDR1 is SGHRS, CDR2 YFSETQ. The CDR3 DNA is TGCGCCAGCAGCCCATCGGGACAGGGCTTGTTTTTT. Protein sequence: CASSPSGQGLFF.